The 20 T cell receptor beta chains below come from one sample, sequenced in a study of T cell repertoires in cytomegalovirus infection. TCRdb used MiXCR to reprocess the reads, holding one entry per CDR3 protein. Found here are about 740,000 distinct CDR3 sequences, about 40% of them singletons; the top ten hold 2.8%. The specimen was PBMCs. The receptors here all came from a human donor in good health (CMV status not recorded). Some clones in this sample may be carry-over from other donors' samples.

The chain joins TRBV5-1 to TRBJ1-2; no clear D gene. V was cut by 0 bases and J by 5 bases, with 14 bases left in between. There are 15 residues in the CDR3. In germline, CDR1 is SGHRS, CDR2 YFSETQ. CDR3 amino acids: CASSLGLIRRYGYTF. The DNA for the CDR3 is TGCGCCAGCAGCTTGGGGCTGATCCGACGATATGGCTACACCTTC.

Ten or more counts support this clonotype. The genes are TRBV7-2 and TRBJ2-2, with D maybe TRBD2 (5 bases). Germline CDR1 SGHTA, CDR2 FQGNSA. Trimming removed 5 bases from V and 7 bases from J, with 17 bases in between. The CDR3 sequence is 15 residues long. The CDR3 protein is CASSDRVLAVGELFF. The CDR3 nucleotides read TGTGCCAGCAGCGACCGGGTCCTAGCTGTCGGGGAGCTGTTTTTT.

V and J are TRBV6-1 and TRBJ2-4; 13 bases are shared with TRBD2. The germline V gene encodes CDR1 MNHNS and CDR2 SASEGT. The CDR3 length is 21 residues. The trim removed 2 bases at V and 2 bases at J, leaving 15 bases unmatched. The CDR3 DNA reads TGTGCCAGCAGTGAAATTTTTGGTGGACTAGCGGGAGTTATGACCAAAAACATTCAGTACTTC. The encoded protein is CASSEIFGGLAGVMTKNIQYF.

J is TRBJ1-5 and V is TRBV6-2 or TRBV6-3; 7 bases fit TRBD1. The germline gives CDR1 MNHEY, CDR2 SVGEGT. The CDR3 is 15 amino acids. The junction had 3 bases not matched to a gene; V was cut back by 2 bases and J by 2 bases. In DNA, the CDR3 is TGTGCCAGCAGTTACGAAGGACAGGGCAATCAGCCCCAGCATTTT. The encoded protein is CASSYEGQGNQPQHF.

This chain joins TRBV7-9 and TRBJ2-5; D not certain. This CDR3 spans 10 amino acids. The germline V gene encodes CDR1 SEHNR and CDR2 FQNEAQ (reference sequence). V shed 5 bases and J shed 12 bases, with 10 bases lying between them. For the CDR3, the DNA is TGTGCCAGCAGCCCAACCCCTAAGTACTTC. This sequence encodes CASSPTPKYF.

The V gene is TRBV19, the J gene TRBJ2-1; D gene unclear. The V end was cut by 4 bases, the J end by 5 bases, with 6 bases between. Germline lookup yields CDR1 LNHDA and CDR2 SQIVND (reference sequence). The CDR3 runs to 12 residues. The CDR3 coding sequence is TGTGCCAGTAGTACCGGAAACAATGAGCAGTTCTTC. Translation gives CASSTGNNEQFF.

The rearrangement uses TRBV7-2 and TRBJ2-5; TRBD2 matches at 9 bases. Unmatched junction bases numbered 14, after V lost 7 bases and J lost 5 bases. This CDR3 comprises 16 residues. CDR1 and CDR2 (germline): SGHTA, FQGNSA. The CDR3 DNA follows: TGTGCCAGCACCCGGAGTAGCGGGGGAGGCGTGGAGACCCAGTACTTC. Residues: CASTRSSGGGVETQYF.

The J gene is TRBJ2-3, the V gene TRBV19; a possible D gene is TRBD2 (6 bases). The germline V and J ends were trimmed by 7 bases and 0 bases, with 14 bases remaining between them. Germline V gene data show CDR1 as LNHDA and CDR2 as SQIVND (reference sequence). The CDR3 length is 15 residues. CDR3 in amino acids: CASIAASASTDTQYF. CDR3 nucleotide sequence: TGTGCCAGTATCGCCGCTAGCGCCAGCACAGATACGCAGTATTTT. The whole variable domain, filled in from reference TRBV19 and TRBJ2-3, reads DGGITQSPKYLFRKEGQNVTLSCEQNLNHDAMYWYRQDPGQGLRLIYYSQIVNDFQKGDIAEGYSVSREKKESFPLTVTSAQKNPTAFYLCASIAASASTDTQYFGPGTRLTVL.

This clonotype was seen repeatedly, ten times or more. The chain carries TRBV7-3 and TRBJ2-3; 7 bases fit TRBD2. Trimming took 8 bases from V and 1 from J; bases not matched to a gene: 3. CDR1 and CDR2 from the germline V gene are SGHTA and FQGTGA. The CDR3 has 13 amino acids. Here the CDR3 reads CASSRGGTDTQYF. As DNA, the CDR3 is TGTGCCAGCTCACGGGGGGGCACAGATACGCAGTATTTT. The entire variable domain, with the rest obtained from reference TRBV7-3 and TRBJ2-3, is as follows: GAGVSQTPSNKVTEKGKYVELRCDPISGHTALYWYRQSLGQGPEFLIYFQGTGAADDSGLPNDRFFAVRPEGSVSTLKIQRTERGDSAVYLCASSRGGTDTQYFGPGTRLTVL.

As concerns this clonotype: Sequence at one end of the junction differs from germline and may be a read error. The V and J genes are TRBV5-5 and TRBJ2-7; tentative D call: TRBD1 (6 bases). Germline V gene lookup returns CDR1 SGHKS and CDR2 YYEKEE (reference sequence). The CDR3 length is 16 residues. The CDR3 bases are TGTGCCAGCAGCTTGCGTACAGGGAGTAGAGGATACGAGCAGTCCTTC. Its protein is CASSLRTGSRGYEQSF.

This clonotype was picked up many times. The chain combines TRBV6-4 with TRBJ2-2; 8 bases map to TRBD2. Germline CDR1 reads MRHNA; CDR2 reads SNTAGT. The CDR3 extends over 14 amino acids. Trimming removed 3 bases from V and 3 bases from J; junction bases left unmatched: 0. CDR3 protein: CASSEAGDTGELFF. The CDR3 nucleotides are TGTGCCAGCAGTGAAGCGGGAGACACCGGGGAGCTGTTTTTT.

V usage is TRBV11-2 and J usage is TRBJ2-5; D unclear. This CDR3 is 17 amino acids long. Germline values: CDR1 SGHAT, CDR2 FQNNGV. Trimming stripped 0 bases from V and 0 bases from J, with 14 bases between. In DNA, the CDR3 is TGTGCCAGCAGCTTAGAAGCGCGGCTAGTGGACCAAGAGACCCAGTACTTC. Amino acid sequence: CASSLEARLVDQETQYF.

This clonotype was found a few times. The V and J genes are TRBV28 and TRBJ1-2, with 11 bases fitting TRBD1. This CDR3 comprises 14 residues. V shed 5 bases and J 8 bases; nucleotides not matched to a gene: 7. Germline lookup yields CDR1 MDHEN and CDR2 SYDVKM. The CDR3 sequence: CASSRGQGAQGYTF. The CDR3 DNA reads TGTGCCAGCAGTCGTGGACAGGGGGCGCAGGGCTACACCTTC.

With regard to this clonotype: One end of the junction varies from germline; a read error may be responsible. CDR3 sequence reads: CVISLDPGSPRDF. The CDR3 DNA follows: TGTGTCATCAGCTTAGACCCCGGGTCACCCCGCGACTTT. This chain connects TRBV11-2 to TRBJ1-6; D unresolved. This CDR3 spans 13 amino acids. The V gene's germline CDR1 is SGHAT and CDR2 FQNNGV.

In this sample, this clonotype turned up a few times. The V and J genes are TRBV10-3 and TRBJ2-3; TRBD1 aligns across 12 bases. There are 14 residues in the CDR3. Trimming cost V 4 bases and J 4 bases; bases outside gene matches: 0. Germline lookup yields CDR1 ENHRY and CDR2 SYGVKD. The DNA for the CDR3 is TGTGCCATCAGTGGGGACAGGGGGCCAGATACGCAGTATTTT. Protein product: CAISGDRGPDTQYF.

This chain connects TRBV28 to TRBJ2-1; D ambiguous. Trimming took off 3 bases at V and 6 bases at J, with 6 bases between the two ends. Germline lookup yields CDR1 MDHEN and CDR2 SYDVKM. The CDR3 runs 12 residues. CDR3 residues: CASSFSSNEQFF. In nucleotides, the CDR3 is TGTGCCAGCAGTTTCTCGAGCAATGAGCAGTTCTTC.

The genes are TRBV28 and TRBJ1-4; tentative D call: TRBD1 (5 bases). This CDR3 is built from 16 residues. V lost 2 bases and J lost 7, with 17 bases in between. CDR1 is MDHEN and CDR2 is SYDVKM in the germline V gene. CDR3 residues: CASSLRGKGRGEKLFF. CDR3 sequence (DNA): TGTGCCAGCAGTTTAAGGGGCAAGGGACGCGGTGAAAAACTGTTTTTT.

About this clonotype itself: Being one base from a much bigger clone, this may be a read error. The genes are TRBV14 and TRBJ2-3; 8 bases line up with TRBD1. The CDR3 is 18 amino acids. Germline CDR1 reads SGHDN; CDR2 reads FVKESK. V lost 6 bases, J lost 1 base, and 15 bases stayed unmatched. The CDR3 here is CASRSRRDRLMGTDTQYF. The CDR3 coding sequence is TGTGCCAGCAGATCCCGACGGGACAGGTTAATGGGCACAGATACGCAGTATTTT.

The chain has TRBV6-1 and TRBJ1-3; D perhaps matches TRBD1 (6 bases). Germline CDR1 is MNHNS and CDR2 is SASEGT. The CDR3 runs to 15 residues. V dropped 4 bases and J dropped 4 bases, with 14 bases sitting between them. In DNA form, the CDR3 reads TGTGCCAGCAGTGCCTCCAGGGGTTTCGGAAACACCATATATTTT. It encodes CASSASRGFGNTIYF.

This clonotype showed up many times. V gene TRBV7-2 combines with J gene TRBJ2-3; 14 nucleotides align to TRBD2. V lost 3 bases and J lost 4; bases outside the gene matches: 6. CDR3 length: 17 residues. CDR1 is SGHTA, CDR2 FQGNSA, per germline. The DNA for the CDR3 is TGTGCCAGCAGCTTCCCCGGACTAGCGGGAGGTCCAGATACGCAGTATTTT. This codes for CASSFPGLAGGPDTQYF.